This T cell receptor beta chain is from a study of blood T cell repertoires in COVID-19. In the study overall: Acute-phase and convalescent COVID-19 samples originated in the United States, Italy and Spain. Sources were T cells, B-cell-depleted T cells, or PBMCs; the material itself was cDNA or gDNA.

Authors' processing steps: Reference gene primer amplification in the assay estimated nucleated cell counts. Using immunoSEQ multiplex PCR, the repertoire was profiled, and TCRdb retains in-frame clones only, with some absent. The V and J calls and clone size are taken from that table; D and trimming were inferred from the DNA. This table has more than 250,000 clones, about 91% appearing once. Per the germline V gene, CDR1 is MNHEY and CDR2 is SVGAGI. The V end was cut by 7 bases, the J end by 3 bases, with 18 bases between. This CDR3 spans 15 amino acids. The chain couples TRBV6-5 to TRBJ1-2, with a tentative D call TRBD1 (6 bases). The source is a woman aged 30 to 39 with COVID-19, enrolled during active disease. Sequenced: peripheral blood. CDR3 DNA sequence: TGTGCCAGCACAGAACTAACAGGGTCGGACTATGGCTACACCTTC. Protein sequence: CASTELTGSDYGYTF.